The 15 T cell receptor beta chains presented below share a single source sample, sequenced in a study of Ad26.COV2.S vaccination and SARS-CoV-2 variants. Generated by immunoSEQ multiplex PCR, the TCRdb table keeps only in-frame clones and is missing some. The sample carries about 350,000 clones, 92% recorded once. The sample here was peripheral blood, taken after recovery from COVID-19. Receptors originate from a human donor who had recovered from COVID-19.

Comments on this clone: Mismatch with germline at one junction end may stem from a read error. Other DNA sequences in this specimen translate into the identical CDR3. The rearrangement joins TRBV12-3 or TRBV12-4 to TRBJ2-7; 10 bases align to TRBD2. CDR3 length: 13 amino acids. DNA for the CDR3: TGTGCCAGCAGTCTAGCGGGGGCATACGAGCAGTACTTC. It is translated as CASSLAGAYEQYF.

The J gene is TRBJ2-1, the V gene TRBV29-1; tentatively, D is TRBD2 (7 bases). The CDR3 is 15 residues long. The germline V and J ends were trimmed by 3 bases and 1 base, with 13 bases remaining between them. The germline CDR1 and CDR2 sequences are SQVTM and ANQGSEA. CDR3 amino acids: CSVEEGGLSYNEQFF. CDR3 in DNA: TGCAGCGTTGAGGAGGGGGGGCTTTCCTACAATGAGCAGTTCTTC.

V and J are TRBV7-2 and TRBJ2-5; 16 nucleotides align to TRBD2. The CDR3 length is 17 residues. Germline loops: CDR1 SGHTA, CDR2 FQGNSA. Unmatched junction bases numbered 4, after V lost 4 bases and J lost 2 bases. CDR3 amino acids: CASSSMGLAGGQETQYF. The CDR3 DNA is TGTGCCAGCAGCTCAATGGGACTAGCGGGGGGGCAAGAGACCCAGTACTTC.

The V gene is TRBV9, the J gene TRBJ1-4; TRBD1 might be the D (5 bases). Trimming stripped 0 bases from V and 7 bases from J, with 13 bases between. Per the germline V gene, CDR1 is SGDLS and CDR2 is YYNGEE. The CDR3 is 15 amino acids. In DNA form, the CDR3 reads TGTGCCAGCAGCGTAGAGGGCCGGGGCCCTGAAAAACTGTTTTTT. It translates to CASSVEGRGPEKLFF.

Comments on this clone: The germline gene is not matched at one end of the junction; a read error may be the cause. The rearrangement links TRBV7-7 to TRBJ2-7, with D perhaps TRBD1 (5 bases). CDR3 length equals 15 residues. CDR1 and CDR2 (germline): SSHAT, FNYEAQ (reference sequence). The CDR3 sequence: CASSPARAGQGEQYF. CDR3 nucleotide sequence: TGTGCTAGCAGCCCAGCACGGGCAGGCCAGGGCGAGCAGTACTTC.

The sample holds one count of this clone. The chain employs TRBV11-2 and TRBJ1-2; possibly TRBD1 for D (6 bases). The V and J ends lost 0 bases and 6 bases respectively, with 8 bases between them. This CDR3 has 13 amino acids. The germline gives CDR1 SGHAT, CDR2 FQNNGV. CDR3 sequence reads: CASSLEGAHGYTF. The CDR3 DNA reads TGTGCCAGCAGCTTAGAGGGGGCGCATGGCTACACCTTC.

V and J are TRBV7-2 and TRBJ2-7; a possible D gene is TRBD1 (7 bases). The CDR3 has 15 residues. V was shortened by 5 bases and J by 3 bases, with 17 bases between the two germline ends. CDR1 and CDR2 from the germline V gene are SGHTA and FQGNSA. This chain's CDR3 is CASSLDREAFYEQYF. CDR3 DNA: TGTGCCAGCAGCCTAGACAGGGAGGCCTTCTACGAGCAGTACTTC. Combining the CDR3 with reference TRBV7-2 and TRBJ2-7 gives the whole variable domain GAGVSQSPSNKVTEKGKDVELRCDPISGHTALYWYRQSLGQGLEFLIYFQGNSAPDKSGLPSDRFSAERTGGSVSTLTIQRTQQEDSAVYLCASSLDREAFYEQYFGPGTRLTVT.

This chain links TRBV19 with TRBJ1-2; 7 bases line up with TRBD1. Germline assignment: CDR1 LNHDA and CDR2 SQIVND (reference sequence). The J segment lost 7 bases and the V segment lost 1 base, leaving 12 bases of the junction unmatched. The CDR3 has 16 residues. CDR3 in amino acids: CASSIVRQGMALGYTF. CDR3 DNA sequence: TGTGCCAGTAGTATAGTCAGACAGGGAATGGCTCTTGGCTACACCTTC.

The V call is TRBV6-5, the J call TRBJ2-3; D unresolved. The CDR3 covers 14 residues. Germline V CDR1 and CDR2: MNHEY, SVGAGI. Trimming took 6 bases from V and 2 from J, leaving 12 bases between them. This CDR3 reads CASSFDTTTDTQYF. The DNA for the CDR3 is TGTGCCAGCAGCTTCGACACAACCACAGATACGCAGTATTTT.

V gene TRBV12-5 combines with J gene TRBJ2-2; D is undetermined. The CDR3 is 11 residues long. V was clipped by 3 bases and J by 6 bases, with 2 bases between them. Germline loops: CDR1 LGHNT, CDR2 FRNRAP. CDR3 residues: CASGFPGELFF. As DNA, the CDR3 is TGTGCTAGTGGTTTCCCCGGGGAGCTGTTTTTT.

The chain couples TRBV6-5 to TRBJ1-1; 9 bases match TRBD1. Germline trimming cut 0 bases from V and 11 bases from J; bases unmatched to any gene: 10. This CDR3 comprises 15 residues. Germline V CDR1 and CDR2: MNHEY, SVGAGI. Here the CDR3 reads CASSYSGQGTPGAFF. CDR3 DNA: TGTGCCAGCAGTTACTCGGGACAGGGTACACCTGGGGCTTTCTTT.

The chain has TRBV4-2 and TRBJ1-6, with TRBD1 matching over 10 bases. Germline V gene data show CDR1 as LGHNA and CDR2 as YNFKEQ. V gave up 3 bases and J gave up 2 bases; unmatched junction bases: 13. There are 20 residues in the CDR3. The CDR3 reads CASSQGRDRGLLAYNSPLHF. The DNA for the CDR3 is TGTGCCAGCAGCCAGGGTAGGGACAGGGGATTACTAGCCTATAATTCACCCCTCCACTTT.

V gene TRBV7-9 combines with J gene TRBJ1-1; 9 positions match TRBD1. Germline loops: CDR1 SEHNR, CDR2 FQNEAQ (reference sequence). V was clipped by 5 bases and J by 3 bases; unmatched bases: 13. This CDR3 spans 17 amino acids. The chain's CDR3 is CASSPGQGRPLYTEAFF. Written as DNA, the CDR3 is TGTGCCAGCAGCCCCGGACAGGGGAGACCCCTTTACACTGAAGCTTTCTTT.

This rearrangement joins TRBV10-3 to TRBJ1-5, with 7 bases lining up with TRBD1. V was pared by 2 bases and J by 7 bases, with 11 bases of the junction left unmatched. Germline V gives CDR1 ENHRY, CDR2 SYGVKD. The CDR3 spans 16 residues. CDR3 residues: CAISETYNVRGQPQHF. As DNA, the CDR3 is TGTGCCATCAGTGAGACTTATAACGTCAGGGGGCAGCCCCAGCATTTT.

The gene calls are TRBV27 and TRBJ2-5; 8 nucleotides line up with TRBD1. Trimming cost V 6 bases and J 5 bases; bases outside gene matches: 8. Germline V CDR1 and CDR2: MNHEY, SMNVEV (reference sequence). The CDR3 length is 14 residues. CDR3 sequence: CASSRQGPRETQYF. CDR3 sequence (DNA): TGTGCCAGCAGCCGACAGGGGCCGAGGGAGACCCAGTACTTC.